This TCR beta chain was identified in a study of PD-L1 blockade in urothelial cancer. Across the study: Anywhere from 0 to 3 prior chemotherapy regimens had been received by patients. Blood samples had a median of roughly 140,000 T cells, approximately 83,000 unique TCRs, and clonality 0.080.

There were between 1 and 8 samples from each patient, taken pretreatment and on-treatment. From germline, CDR1 is MRHNA and CDR2 SNTAGT. This CDR3 has 11 residues. Deletions cut 11 bases from V and 5 bases from J, with 12 bases between. Some clones are missing from TCRdb's copy, which holds only in-frame ones; the method was immunoSEQ multiplex PCR. The sample contains about 88,000 clones, over 90% of which appear only once. This clonotype originated in a man aged 60-69 years with urothelial cancer. This sequence joins TRBV6-4 and TRBJ1-1, with D unresolved. Sequences were derived from PBMCs, sampled around atezolizumab (anti-PD-L1) treatment. CDR3 bases: TGTGCCGCGAGGGCGGAGACTGAAGCTTTCTTT. This codes for CAARAETEAFF.